These 10 T cell receptor beta chains share one sample of origin, sequenced in a study of spatial heterogeneity in lung cancer. Specified time point: blood at routine non-recurrence follow-up after resection. Unsorted whole RNA from tumor, nontumor lung or frozen PBMC underwent sequencing. TCRdb re-analysed the 5' RACE reads in MiXCR, keeping a single row per CDR3 protein. The data contain roughly 120,000 distinct CDR3 sequences, 9% to 15% of them singletons. Sequenced here: PBMCs, sampled at follow-up. The origin of the receptors is a male donor with early-stage non-small cell lung cancer.

This clonotype was seen more than once but under ten times. The chain is built from TRBV7-2 and TRBJ1-6; tentative D call: TRBD1 (6 bases). Trimming took 0 bases from V and 9 from J, leaving 9 bases between them. Germline V lookup: CDR1 SGHTA, CDR2 FQGNSA. This CDR3 has 14 amino acids. CDR3 nucleotides: TGTGCCAGCAGCTTAGCCCGGGACACTTCACCCCTCCACTTT. Its translation: CASSLARDTSPLHF.

The CDR3 DNA is TGTGCCAGCTCAGGGACTTATAACACCGGGGAGCTGTTTTTT. As protein: CASSGTYNTGELFF. This sequence joins TRBV2 and TRBJ2-2; weak D call: TRBD2 (6 bases). CDR3 length: 14 amino acids. V shed 8 bases and J shed 2 bases, with 12 bases lying between them. CDR1 is SNHLY, CDR2 FYNNEI, per germline.

This clonotype was counted only a few times. The V call is TRBV28, the J call TRBJ1-2; D is ambiguous. The CDR3 spans 11 residues. Trimming shortened V by 10 bases and J by 3 bases, and 9 bases separated the two germline ends. The germline gives CDR1 MDHEN, CDR2 SYDVKM. CDR3 in DNA: TGTGCCACCTCGTCGCACTATGGCTACACCTTC. It encodes CATSSHYGYTF.

The V and J genes are TRBV9 and TRBJ2-2, with unresolved D. CDR3 length: 12 amino acids. V was shortened by 2 bases and J by 7 bases, with 6 bases between the two germline ends. From germline, CDR1 is SGDLS and CDR2 YYNGEE. CDR3 region: CASSVELGELFF. As DNA, the CDR3 is TGTGCCAGCAGCGTCGAACTCGGGGAGCTGTTTTTT.

This clonotype was seen a few times. J is TRBJ2-1 and V is TRBV7-3, with 9 bases lining up with TRBD1. CDR1 SGHTA and CDR2 FQGTGA come from the germline V gene. The length of the CDR3 is 14 residues. With 5 bases clipped from V and 9 bases from J, the junction kept 8 bases outside the gene matches. The CDR3, as DNA: TGTGCCAGCAGCCACTCCGGGACAGGGATTGAGCAGTTCTTC. Protein product: CASSHSGTGIEQFF. The full variable domain, its missing parts supplied by reference TRBV7-3 and TRBJ2-1, is GAGVSQTPSNKVTEKGKYVELRCDPISGHTALYWYRQSLGQGPEFLIYFQGTGAADDSGLPNDRFFAVRPEGSVSTLKIQRTERGDSAVYLCASSHSGTGIEQFFGPGTRLTVL.

The chain carries TRBV28 and TRBJ1-5, with a possible D match to TRBD1 (5 bases). V was pared by 6 bases and J by 9 bases, with 12 bases between. Germline assignment: CDR1 MDHEN and CDR2 SYDVKM. The CDR3 has 12 residues. CDR3 region: CASRPGQGPQHF. The DNA for the CDR3 is TGTGCCAGCAGACCCGGACAAGGGCCCCAGCATTTT.

This clonotype was seen only a few times. The genes are TRBV6-2 or TRBV6-3 and TRBJ1-6; D possibly corresponds to TRBD1 (5 bases). CDR1 and CDR2 from the germline V gene are MNHEY and SVGEGT. This CDR3 has 16 residues. Trimming cost V 2 bases and J 5 bases, with 13 bases left between them. As DNA, the CDR3 is TGTGCCAGCAGTTACGTCGGGGGTGAAAATAATTCACCCCTCCACTTT. Encoded protein: CASSYVGGENNSPLHF.

The chain recombines TRBV12-3 or TRBV12-4 with TRBJ1-3; possible D gene TRBD1, 6 bases. The CDR3 is made up of 14 amino acids. V dropped 7 bases and J dropped 4 bases, with 14 bases sitting between them. CDR3 nucleotides: TGTGCCAGCAATAACAGGGACCACGGAAACACCATATATTTT. Translated: CASNNRDHGNTIYF.

This chain connects TRBV7-6 to TRBJ2-7; perhaps TRBD1 as D (5 bases). CDR3 length: 15 amino acids. Trimming removed 2 bases at V and 3 bases at J, with 14 bases between. Germline-derived CDR1 and CDR2 are SGHVS and FNYEAQ. The CDR3, as DNA: TGTGCCAGCAGCTTATTCTCAGGGCGCGACTACGAGCAGTACTTC. Translating it yields CASSLFSGRDYEQYF. Variable domain in full (rest from reference TRBV7-6 and TRBJ2-7): GAGVSQSPRYKVTKRGQDVALRCDPISGHVSLYWYRQALGQGPEFLTYFNYEAQQDKSGLPNDRFSAERPEGSISTLTIQRTEQRDSAMYRCASSLFSGRDYEQYFGPGTRLTVT.

This clonotype was counted ten times or more. The chain couples TRBV5-1 to TRBJ2-1; 7 bases agree with TRBD2. Germline V CDR1 and CDR2: SGHRS, YFSETQ. The V and J ends lost 4 bases and 6 bases, in that order; junction bases with no gene match: 10. This CDR3 region has 15 residues. The CDR3 DNA sequence: TGCGCCAGCAGCCCCCGAGCCGGGACTACCAATGAGCAGTTCTTC. Residues: CASSPRAGTTNEQFF.